This passage covers 7 T cell receptor beta chains from one sample sequenced in a study of T-cell memory formation after mild COVID-19. TCRdb passed the 5' RACE reads through MiXCR, listing each CDR3 protein once. The table lists 450,000 to 650,000 distinct CDR3 sequences, about 20% of them singletons. The sample comprised PBMCs or a T cell subset sorted from them (not recorded which). The receptors originated from an adult woman who had mild COVID-19 (a few samples of this study predate the infection). Cell type and time point are not known.

The chain links TRBV24-1 to TRBJ2-5; D possibly corresponds to TRBD2 (5 bases). The CDR3 is 15 amino acids. V lost 4 bases, J lost 5 bases, and 16 bases lay in between. Germline assignment: CDR1 KGHDR and CDR2 SFDVKD. CDR3 in amino acids: CATSDRGLLGETQYF. For the CDR3, the DNA is TGTGCCACCAGTGACCGAGGACTTTTAGGGGAGACCCAGTACTTC.

This clonotype was recorded a few times. The V gene is TRBV5-1, the J gene TRBJ2-2; maybe TRBD2 (6 bases). V was cut by 4 bases and J by 4 bases, with 11 bases left in between. The CDR3 is 14 amino acids. From germline, CDR1 is SGHRS and CDR2 YFSETQ. DNA of the CDR3: TGCGCCAGCAGCGCGGGACCGACCACCGGGGAGCTGTTTTTT. Protein product: CASSAGPTTGELFF.

The V gene is TRBV11-3, the J gene TRBJ2-5; D is undetermined. Trimming removed 6 bases at V and 5 bases at J, with 13 bases between. Looked up from germline, CDR1 is SGHNT and CDR2 is YENEEA. The CDR3 contains 13 residues. The CDR3 sequence is CASSRDTVETQYF. CDR3 nucleotides: TGTGCCAGCAGTCGCGATACAGTGGAGACCCAGTACTTC.

The genes are TRBV5-4 and TRBJ1-2; 10 positions agree with TRBD1. Germline-derived CDR1 and CDR2 are SGHNT and YYREEE (reference sequence). The CDR3 contains 15 residues. Trimming cost V 1 base and J 7 bases; bases outside gene matches: 7. The CDR3 loop reads CASSLLGQGLGGYTF. The CDR3 region has the DNA TGTGCCAGCAGCTTGTTGGGACAGGGGCTTGGTGGCTACACCTTC. Full variable domain (missing parts from reference TRBV5-4 and TRBJ1-2): ETGVTQSPTHLIKTRGQQVTLRCSSQSGHNTVSWYQQALGQGPQFIFQYYREEENGRGNFPPRFSGLQFPNYSSELNVNALELDDSALYLCASSLLGQGLGGYTFGSGTRLTVV.

The rearrangement uses TRBV29-1 and TRBJ2-2; D gene uncertain. Germline CDR1 reads SQVTM; CDR2 reads ANQGSEA. V lost 1 base and J 9 bases, leaving 15 bases between the germline ends. This CDR3 has 14 amino acids. The CDR3 sequence: CSVEGHGRIWELFF. DNA of the CDR3: TGCAGCGTTGAAGGGCACGGGCGGATCTGGGAGCTGTTTTTT.

This clonotype was observed a handful of times. This chain uses TRBV6-1 with TRBJ1-2, with 7 bases lining up with TRBD1. CDR3 length: 16 residues. V lost 4 bases, J lost 4 bases, and 12 bases stayed unmatched. CDR1 and CDR2 from the germline V gene are MNHNS and SASEGT. The CDR3 DNA is TGTGCCAGCAGTGGACGACAGGGCCGCTTTTCCTATGGCTACACCTTC. Translated: CASSGRQGRFSYGYTF.

This clonotype has just a few counts. The V and J genes are TRBV10-3 and TRBJ2-1; D gene unclear. Trimming cost V 4 bases and J 8 bases, with 18 bases left between them. Germline V gene lookup returns CDR1 ENHRY and CDR2 SYGVKD. The length of the CDR3 is 15 residues. The chain's CDR3 is CAISGLPTSADEQFF. The CDR3 coding sequence is TGTGCCATCAGTGGCCTACCCACCTCGGCCGATGAGCAGTTCTTC.